This T cell receptor (beta chain) was sequenced in a study of T cells after posttransplantation cyclophosphamide. General study results and limits: Blood and skin or GI T cell repertoires showed limited TRB overlap. TRB clonality was highly associated with recipient CMV seropositivity and reactivation. Donor CD8+ memory clones often dominated recipient blood repertoires at later times.

The ends were cut back, 0 bases at V and 8 bases at J, with 14 bases in the middle. The CDR3 has 15 amino acids. CDR1 and CDR2 from the germline V gene are SGHTA and FQGTGA. TCRdb's copy holds only in-frame clones and misses some; the assay was immunoSEQ multiplex PCR. The sample includes tens of thousands of clones, approximately 86% of them seen just once. A word on this clone: Its specificity is unknown.

The chain carries TRBV7-3 and TRBJ2-1; tentative D call: TRBD2 (6 bases). The receptor comes from a man younger than 40 with a blood cancer, CMV-positive, and with a related stem cell donor. The sequenced material came from PBMCs. The CDR3 region has the DNA TGTGCCAGCAGCTTAACGAGCCTAGCGAGCGATGAGCAGTTCTTC. Amino acid sequence: CASSLTSLASDEQFF.